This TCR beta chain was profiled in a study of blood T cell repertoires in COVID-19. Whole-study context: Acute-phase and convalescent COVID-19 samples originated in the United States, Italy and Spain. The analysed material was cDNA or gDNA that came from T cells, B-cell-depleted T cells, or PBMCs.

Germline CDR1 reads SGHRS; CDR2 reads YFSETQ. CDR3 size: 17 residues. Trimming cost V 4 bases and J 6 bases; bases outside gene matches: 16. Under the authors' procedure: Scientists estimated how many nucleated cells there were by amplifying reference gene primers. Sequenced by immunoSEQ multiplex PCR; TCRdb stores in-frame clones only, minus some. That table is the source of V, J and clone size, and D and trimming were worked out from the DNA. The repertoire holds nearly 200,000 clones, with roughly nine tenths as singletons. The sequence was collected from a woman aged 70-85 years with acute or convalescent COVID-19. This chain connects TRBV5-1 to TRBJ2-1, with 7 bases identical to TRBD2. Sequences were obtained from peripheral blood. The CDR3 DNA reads TGCGCCAGCAGCCTCCTTGGTTGGGGGAGCGGGGTCAATGAGCAGTTCTTC. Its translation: CASSLLGWGSGVNEQFF.